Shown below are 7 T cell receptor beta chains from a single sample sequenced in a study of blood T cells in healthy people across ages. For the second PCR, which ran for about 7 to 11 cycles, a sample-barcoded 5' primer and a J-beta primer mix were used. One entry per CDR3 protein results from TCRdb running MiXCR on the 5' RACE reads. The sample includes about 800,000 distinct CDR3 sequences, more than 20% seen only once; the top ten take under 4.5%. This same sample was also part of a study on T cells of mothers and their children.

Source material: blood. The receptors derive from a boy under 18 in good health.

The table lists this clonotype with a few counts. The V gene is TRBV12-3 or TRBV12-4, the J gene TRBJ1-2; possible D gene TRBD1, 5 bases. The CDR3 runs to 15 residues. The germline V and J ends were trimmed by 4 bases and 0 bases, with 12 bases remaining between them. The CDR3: CASSWGGESNYGYTF. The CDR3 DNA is TGTGCCAGCAGTTGGGGAGGGGAGTCTAACTATGGCTACACCTTC.

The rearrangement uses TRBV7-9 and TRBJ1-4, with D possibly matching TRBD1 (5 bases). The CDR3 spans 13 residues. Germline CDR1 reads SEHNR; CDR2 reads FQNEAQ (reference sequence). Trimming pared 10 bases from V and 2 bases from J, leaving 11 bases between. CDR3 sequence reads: CATRGWTNEKLFF. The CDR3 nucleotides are TGTGCCACACGGGGCTGGACTAATGAAAAACTGTTTTTT.

This CDR3 reads CSARYPLFEAFF. In nucleotides, the CDR3 is TGCAGTGCTAGATATCCCCTATTTGAAGCTTTCTTT. The chain joins TRBV20-1 to TRBJ1-1; D not certain. The CDR3 loop spans 12 amino acids. The V end was cut by 2 bases, the J end by 7 bases, with 11 bases between. In germline, CDR1 is DFQATT, CDR2 SNEGSKA (reference sequence).

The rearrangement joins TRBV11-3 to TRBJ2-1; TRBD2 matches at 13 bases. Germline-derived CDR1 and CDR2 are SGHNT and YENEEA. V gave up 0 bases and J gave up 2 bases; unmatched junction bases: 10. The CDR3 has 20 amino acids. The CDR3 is CASSLEDPGTSGGAYNEQFF. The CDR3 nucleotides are TGTGCCAGCAGCTTAGAGGACCCGGGAACTAGCGGGGGGGCCTACAATGAGCAGTTCTTC.

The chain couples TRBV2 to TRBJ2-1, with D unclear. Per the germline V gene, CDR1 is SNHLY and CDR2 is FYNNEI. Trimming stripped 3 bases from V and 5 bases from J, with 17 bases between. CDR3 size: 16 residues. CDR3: CASSDRTARMDNEQFF. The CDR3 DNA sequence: TGTGCCAGCAGTGACAGAACGGCGAGGATGGACAATGAGCAGTTCTTC.

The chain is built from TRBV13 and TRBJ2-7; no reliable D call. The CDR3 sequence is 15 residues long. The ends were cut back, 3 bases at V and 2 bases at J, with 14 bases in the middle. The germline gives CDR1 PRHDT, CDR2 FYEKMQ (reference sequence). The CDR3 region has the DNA TGTGCCAGCAGCTTTGATCCGGTTGAACCCTACGAGCAGTACTTC. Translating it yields CASSFDPVEPYEQYF.

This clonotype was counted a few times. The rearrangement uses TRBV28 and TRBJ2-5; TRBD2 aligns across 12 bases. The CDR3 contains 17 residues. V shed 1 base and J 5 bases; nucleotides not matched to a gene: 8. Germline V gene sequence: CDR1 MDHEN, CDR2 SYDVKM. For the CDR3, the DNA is TGTGCCAGCAGTTTATTGACTAGCGGGGGCGCGGGGGAGACCCAGTACTTC. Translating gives CASSLLTSGGAGETQYF.